Below are 13 T cell receptor beta chains sequenced from a single sample in a study of T-cell memory formation after mild COVID-19. TCRdb re-analysed the 5' RACE reads in MiXCR, keeping a single row per CDR3 protein. The sample lists more than 250,000 distinct CDR3 sequences, 18% occurring once. Sequenced material: PBMCs or a T cell subset sorted from them (not recorded which). The source of these receptors is a man aged 18-30 years who had mild COVID-19 (a few samples of this study predate the infection). Cell type and time point are not known.

The genes are TRBV20-1 and TRBJ1-1, with 10 positions matching TRBD1. V was pared by 0 bases and J by 4 bases, with 2 bases of the junction left unmatched. Germline V gene lookup returns CDR1 DFQATT and CDR2 SNEGSKA (reference sequence). The length of the CDR3 is 14 residues. This chain's CDR3 is CSARDDRGPTEAFF. CDR3 sequence (DNA): TGCAGTGCTAGAGATGACAGGGGGCCCACTGAAGCTTTCTTT.

This clonotype showed up just a few times. The rearrangement uses TRBV4-1 and TRBJ2-1; D remains unclear. Per germline, CDR1 MGHRA and CDR2 YSYEKL. This CDR3 spans 14 amino acids. Trimming took off 0 bases at V and 6 bases at J, with 9 bases between the two ends. The CDR3 protein is CASSQDFEINEQFF. CDR3 nucleotide sequence: TGCGCCAGCAGCCAAGATTTCGAGATCAATGAGCAGTTCTTC.

The chain employs TRBV2 and TRBJ2-1; 8 bases map to TRBD2. V shed 8 bases and J 8 bases; nucleotides not matched to a gene: 14. The CDR3 sequence is 15 residues long. The germline CDR1 and CDR2 sequences are SNHLY and FYNNEI. The CDR3 region is CASARVAGGADEQFF. CDR3 nucleotide sequence: TGTGCCAGCGCTCGGGTAGCCGGGGGGGCCGATGAGCAGTTCTTC. The entire variable domain, with the rest obtained from reference TRBV2 and TRBJ2-1, is as follows: EPEVTQTPSHQVTQMGQEVILRCVPISNHLYFYWYRQILGQKVEFLVSFYNNEISEKSEIFDDQFSVERPDGSNFTLKIRSTKLEDSAMYFCASARVAGGADEQFFGPGTRLTVL.

This clonotype was picked up many times. V gene TRBV12-3 or TRBV12-4 combines with J gene TRBJ2-1, with D maybe TRBD1 (6 bases). V was shortened by 5 bases and J by 6 bases, with 17 bases between the two germline ends. The CDR3 runs 15 residues. CDR3 sequence reads: CASSRRGVEGNEQFF. DNA of the CDR3: TGTGCCAGCAGTCGCAGGGGAGTTGAGGGCAATGAGCAGTTCTTC.

This sequence joins TRBV7-3 and TRBJ2-2, with 8 bases that match TRBD2. Per the germline V gene, CDR1 is SGHTA and CDR2 is FQGTGA. Trimming cost V 5 bases and J 2 bases; bases outside gene matches: 4. The CDR3 sequence is 15 residues long. The CDR3 DNA is TGTGCCAGCAGCATTAGCGGGGTAAACACCGGGGAGCTGTTTTTT. Residues: CASSISGVNTGELFF.

This clonotype was recorded a few times. CDR3 sequence reads: CASSRRGYEQYV. The DNA for the CDR3 is TGTGCCAGCAGCCGCAGGGGCTACGAGCAGTACGTC. The chain carries TRBV6-2 or TRBV6-3 and TRBJ2-7, with D perhaps matching TRBD1 (6 bases). Trimming pared 6 bases from V and 3 bases from J, leaving 9 bases between. Germline V lookup: CDR1 MNHEY, CDR2 SVGEGT. The CDR3 consists of 12 residues.

This clonotype was found a few times. The V call is TRBV7-9, the J call TRBJ1-6; TRBD1 matches at 9 bases. Germline CDR1 is SEHNR and CDR2 is FQNEAQ (reference sequence). The CDR3 is 16 amino acids. J lost 9 bases, V lost 1 base, and 7 bases had no gene match. DNA for the CDR3: TGTGCCAGCAGCTTAGGGACAGGGGATAATAGTTCACCCCTCCACTTT. It is translated as CASSLGTGDNSSPLHF.

This clonotype has a handful of counts. This rearrangement joins TRBV9 to TRBJ2-3; D not certain. The V gene lost 0 bases and the J gene lost 6 bases, with 8 bases spanning the gap. The CDR3 has 13 residues. The germline gives CDR1 SGDLS, CDR2 YYNGEE. The CDR3 nucleotides read TGTGCCAGCAGCGTAGGAAGGACGGATACGCAGTATTTT. As protein: CASSVGRTDTQYF.

This clonotype has more than one count but fewer than ten. The chain joins TRBV5-1 to TRBJ2-3, with D unclear. Germline V gene lookup returns CDR1 SGHRS and CDR2 YFSETQ. The CDR3 covers 15 residues. With 0 bases removed from V and 1 base from J, the gap between germline ends came to 9 bases. The CDR3, as DNA: TGCGCCAGCAGCTTGGACGGATTCCGCACAGATACGCAGTATTTT. This codes for CASSLDGFRTDTQYF.

This clonotype was observed once. The chain has TRBV18 and TRBJ1-2; D is undetermined. The V end lost 6 bases, the J end lost 0 bases, and 14 bases lay between the germline ends. This CDR3 spans 15 amino acids. Germline V gene lookup returns CDR1 KGHSH and CDR2 LQKENI. CDR3 sequence: CASSQAAGANYGYTF. CDR3 bases: TGTGCCAGCTCCCAAGCGGCAGGAGCTAACTATGGCTACACCTTC.

The J gene is TRBJ1-4, the V gene TRBV11-2; D remains ambiguous. The CDR3 is 12 residues long. Germline CDR1 SGHAT, CDR2 FQNNGV. V was shortened by 5 bases and J by 8 bases, with 9 bases between the two germline ends. The CDR3 coding sequence is TGTGCCAGCAGCGTAGGTGAGGAAAAACTGTTTTTT. Translated, it gives CASSVGEEKLFF.

The V gene is TRBV4-3, the J gene TRBJ2-1; 14 nucleotides match TRBD2. Germline lookup yields CDR1 LGHNA and CDR2 YSLEER. Trimming cost V 2 bases and J 11 bases; bases outside gene matches: 11. The CDR3 loop spans 17 amino acids. The CDR3 coding sequence is TGCGCCAGCAGCCAATCGGGACTAGCGGGGGCCATACGTAAGCAGTTCTTC. Amino acid sequence: CASSQSGLAGAIRKQFF.

This clonotype was seen a few times. The V gene is TRBV12-3 or TRBV12-4, the J gene TRBJ2-3, with 12 bases matching TRBD2. This CDR3 has 17 residues. Losses at the gene ends were 2 bases for V and 0 bases for J; bases not matched to a gene: 3. CDR3 region: CASSLTSGGLSTDTQYF. CDR3 coding DNA: TGTGCCAGCAGTTTAACTAGCGGGGGGCTTAGCACAGATACGCAGTATTTT.